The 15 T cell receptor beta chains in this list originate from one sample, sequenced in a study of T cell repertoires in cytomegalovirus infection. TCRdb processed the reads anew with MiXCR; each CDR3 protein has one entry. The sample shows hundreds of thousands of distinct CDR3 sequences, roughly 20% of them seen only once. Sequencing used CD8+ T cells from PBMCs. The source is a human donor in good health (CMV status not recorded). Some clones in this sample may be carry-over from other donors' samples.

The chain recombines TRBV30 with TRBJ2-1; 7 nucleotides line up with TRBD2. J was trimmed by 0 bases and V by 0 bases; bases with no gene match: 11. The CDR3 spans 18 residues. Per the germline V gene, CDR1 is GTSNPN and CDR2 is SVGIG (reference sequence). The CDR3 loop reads CAWSVLGASGSSYNEQFF. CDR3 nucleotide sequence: TGTGCCTGGAGTGTACTTGGGGCTAGCGGTAGCTCCTACAATGAGCAGTTCTTC.

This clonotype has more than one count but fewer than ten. CDR3 DNA sequence: TGTGCCAGCAGCCCCGCAGGGGTAGACTACGAGCAGTACTTC. It yields the protein CASSPAGVDYEQYF. The chain combines TRBV9 with TRBJ2-7, with D perhaps TRBD1 (6 bases). The CDR3 length is 14 residues. V lost 4 bases and J lost 3, with 14 bases in between. Germline CDR1 and CDR2: SGDLS and YYNGEE.

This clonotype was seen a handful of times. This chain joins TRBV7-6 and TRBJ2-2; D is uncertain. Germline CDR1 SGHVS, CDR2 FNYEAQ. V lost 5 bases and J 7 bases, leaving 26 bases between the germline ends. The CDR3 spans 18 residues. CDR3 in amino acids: CASSDPDERMGLGGELFF. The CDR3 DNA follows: TGTGCCAGCAGCGATCCGGACGAGCGTATGGGGTTAGGCGGGGAGCTGTTTTTT.

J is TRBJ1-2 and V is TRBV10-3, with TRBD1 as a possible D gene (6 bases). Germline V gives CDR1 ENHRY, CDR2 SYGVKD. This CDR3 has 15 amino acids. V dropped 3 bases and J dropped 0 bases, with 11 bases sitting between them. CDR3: CAISDRQEPNYGYTF. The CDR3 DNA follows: TGTGCCATCAGTGACCGACAGGAACCTAACTATGGCTACACCTTC.

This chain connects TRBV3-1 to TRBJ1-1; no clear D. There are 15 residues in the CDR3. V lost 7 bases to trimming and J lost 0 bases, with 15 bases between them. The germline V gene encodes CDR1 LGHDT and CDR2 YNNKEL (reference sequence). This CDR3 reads CASTPLIDMNTEAFF. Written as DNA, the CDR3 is TGTGCCAGCACCCCCCTGATCGATATGAACACTGAAGCTTTCTTT.

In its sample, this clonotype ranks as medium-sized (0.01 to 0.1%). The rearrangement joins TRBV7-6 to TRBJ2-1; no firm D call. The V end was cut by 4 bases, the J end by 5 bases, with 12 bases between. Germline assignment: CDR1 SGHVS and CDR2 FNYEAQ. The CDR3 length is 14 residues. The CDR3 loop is CASSSGLSNNEQFF. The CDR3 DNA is TGTGCCAGCAGCTCCGGGCTATCAAACAATGAGCAGTTCTTC.

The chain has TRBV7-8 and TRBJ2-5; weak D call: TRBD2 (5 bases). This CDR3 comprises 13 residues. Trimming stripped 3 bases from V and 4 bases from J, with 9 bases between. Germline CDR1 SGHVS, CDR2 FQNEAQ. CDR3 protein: CASSFSGVETQYF. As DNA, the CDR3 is TGTGCCAGCAGCTTTTCCGGGGTAGAGACCCAGTACTTC.

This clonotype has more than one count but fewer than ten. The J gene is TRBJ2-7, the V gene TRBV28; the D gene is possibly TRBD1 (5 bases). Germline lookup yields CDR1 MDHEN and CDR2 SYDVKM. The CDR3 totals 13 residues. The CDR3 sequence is CVPPNDSTYEQYF. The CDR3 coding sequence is TGTGTACCGCCCAACGACAGCACCTACGAGCAGTACTTC.

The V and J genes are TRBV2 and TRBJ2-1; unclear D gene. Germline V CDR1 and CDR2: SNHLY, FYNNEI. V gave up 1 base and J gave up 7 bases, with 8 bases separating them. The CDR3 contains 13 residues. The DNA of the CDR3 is TGTGCCAGCAGTGAAGGCTCTGGGAATGAGCAGTTCTTC. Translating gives CASSEGSGNEQFF.

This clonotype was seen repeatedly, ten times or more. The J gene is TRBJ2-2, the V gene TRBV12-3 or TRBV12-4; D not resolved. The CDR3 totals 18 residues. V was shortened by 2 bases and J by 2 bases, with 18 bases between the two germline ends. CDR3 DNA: TGTGCCAGCAGTTTATCACGCTCAGTGTACAAAAACACCGGGGAGCTGTTTTTT. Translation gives CASSLSRSVYKNTGELFF.

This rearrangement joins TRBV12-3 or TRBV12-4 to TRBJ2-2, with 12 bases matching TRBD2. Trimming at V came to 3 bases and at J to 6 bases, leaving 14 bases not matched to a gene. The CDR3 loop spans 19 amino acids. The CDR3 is CASSFGWRLAGGPAGELFF. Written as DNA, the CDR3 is TGTGCCAGCAGTTTTGGTTGGCGGCTAGCGGGGGGGCCCGCCGGGGAGCTGTTTTTT.

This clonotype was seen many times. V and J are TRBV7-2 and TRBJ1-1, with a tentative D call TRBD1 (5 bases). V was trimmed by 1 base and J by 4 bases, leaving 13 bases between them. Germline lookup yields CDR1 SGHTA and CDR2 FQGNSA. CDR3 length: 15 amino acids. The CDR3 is CASSLGVGVITEAFF. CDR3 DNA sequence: TGTGCCAGCAGCTTAGGTGTGGGGGTGATCACTGAAGCTTTCTTT. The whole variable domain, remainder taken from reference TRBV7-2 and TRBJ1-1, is GAGVSQSPSNKVTEKGKDVELRCDPISGHTALYWYRQSLGQGLEFLIYFQGNSAPDKSGLPSDRFSAERTGGSVSTLTIQRTQQEDSAVYLCASSLGVGVITEAFFGQGTRLTVV.

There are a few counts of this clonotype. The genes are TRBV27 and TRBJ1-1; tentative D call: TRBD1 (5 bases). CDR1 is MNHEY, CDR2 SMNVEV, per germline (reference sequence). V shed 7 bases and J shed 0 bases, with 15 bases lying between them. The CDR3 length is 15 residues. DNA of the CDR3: TGTGCCAGCATGTGGTACTGGGGGATGAACACTGAAGCTTTCTTT. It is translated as CASMWYWGMNTEAFF.

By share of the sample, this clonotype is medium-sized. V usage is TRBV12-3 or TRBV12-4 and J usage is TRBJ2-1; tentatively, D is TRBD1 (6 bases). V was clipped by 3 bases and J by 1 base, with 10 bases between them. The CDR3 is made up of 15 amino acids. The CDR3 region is CASSLGALSYNEQFF. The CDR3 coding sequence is TGTGCCAGCAGTTTGGGGGCTCTGTCCTACAATGAGCAGTTCTTC.

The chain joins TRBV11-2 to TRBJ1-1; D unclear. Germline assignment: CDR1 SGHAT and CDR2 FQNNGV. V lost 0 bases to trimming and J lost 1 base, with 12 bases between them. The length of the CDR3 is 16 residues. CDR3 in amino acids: CASSLEGWAPNTEAFF. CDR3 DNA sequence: TGTGCCAGCAGCTTAGAGGGATGGGCACCGAACACTGAAGCTTTCTTT. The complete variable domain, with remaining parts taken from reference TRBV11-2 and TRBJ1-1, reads EAGVAQSPRYKIIEKRQSVAFWCNPISGHATLYWYQQILGQGPKLLIQFQNNGVVDDSQLPKDRFSAERLKGVDSTLKIQPAKLEDSAVYLCASSLEGWAPNTEAFFGQGTRLTVV.